This T cell receptor beta chain came from a study of T cells in localized non-small cell lung cancer. Study conclusions and caveats: Compared with tumor, uninvolved adjacent lung displayed greater T cell clonality, ranking highest overall. There was an association of higher blood T cell density with longer overall survival.

Turning to this clone: What it binds is unknown.

Looked up from germline, CDR1 is SNHLY and CDR2 is FYNNEI. V shed 6 bases and J 2 bases; nucleotides not matched to a gene: 7. The CDR3 consists of 14 residues. Sequencing used immunoSEQ multiplex PCR; TCRdb keeps in-frame clones, though not all of them. The data show about 40,000 clones, 81% seen once. The sample in question was peripheral blood mononuclear cells, obtained before any cancer treatment. This clonotype was obtained from a male donor at least 60 years old with stage II lung adenocarcinoma. The rearrangement uses TRBV2 and TRBJ2-7; 7 bases match TRBD1. CDR3 coding DNA: TGTGCCAGCAGCCTACAGGGGCCTACCTACGAGCAGTACTTC. It is translated as CASSLQGPTYEQYF.